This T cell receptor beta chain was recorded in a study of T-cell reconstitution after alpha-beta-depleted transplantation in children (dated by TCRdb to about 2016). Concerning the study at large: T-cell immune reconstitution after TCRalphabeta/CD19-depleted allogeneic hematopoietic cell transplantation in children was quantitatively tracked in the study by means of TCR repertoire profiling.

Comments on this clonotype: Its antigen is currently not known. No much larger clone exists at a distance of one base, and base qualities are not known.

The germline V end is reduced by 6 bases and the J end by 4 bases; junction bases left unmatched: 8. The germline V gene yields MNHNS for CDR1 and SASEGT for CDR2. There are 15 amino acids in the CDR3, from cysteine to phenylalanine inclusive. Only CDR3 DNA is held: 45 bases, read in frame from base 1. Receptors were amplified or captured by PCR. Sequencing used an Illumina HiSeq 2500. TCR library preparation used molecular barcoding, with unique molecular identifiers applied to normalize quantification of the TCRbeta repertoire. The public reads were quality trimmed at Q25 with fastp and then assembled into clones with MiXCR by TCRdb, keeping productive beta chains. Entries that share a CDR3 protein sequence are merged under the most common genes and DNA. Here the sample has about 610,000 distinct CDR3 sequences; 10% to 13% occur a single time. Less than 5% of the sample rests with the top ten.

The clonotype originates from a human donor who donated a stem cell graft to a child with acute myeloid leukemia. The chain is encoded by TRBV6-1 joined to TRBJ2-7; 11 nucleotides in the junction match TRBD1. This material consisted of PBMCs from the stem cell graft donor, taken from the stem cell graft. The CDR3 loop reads CASRPGQGGKYEQYF. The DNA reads TGTGCCAGCAGGCCGGGACAGGGGGGGAAGTACGAGCAGTACTTC.